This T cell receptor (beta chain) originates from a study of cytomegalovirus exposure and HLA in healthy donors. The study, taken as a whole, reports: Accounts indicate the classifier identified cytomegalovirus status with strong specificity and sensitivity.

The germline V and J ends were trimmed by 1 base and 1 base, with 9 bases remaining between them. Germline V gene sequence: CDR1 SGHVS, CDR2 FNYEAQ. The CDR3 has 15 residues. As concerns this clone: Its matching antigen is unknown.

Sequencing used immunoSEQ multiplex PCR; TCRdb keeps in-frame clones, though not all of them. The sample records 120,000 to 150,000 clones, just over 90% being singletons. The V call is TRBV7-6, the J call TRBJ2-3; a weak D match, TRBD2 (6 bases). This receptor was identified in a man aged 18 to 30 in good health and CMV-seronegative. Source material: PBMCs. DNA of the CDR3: TGTGCCAGCAGCTTAGGGGCTAGCGGCACAGATACGCAGTATTTT. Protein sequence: CASSLGASGTDTQYF. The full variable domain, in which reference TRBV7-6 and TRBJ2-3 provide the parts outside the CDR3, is GAGVSQSPRYKVTKRGQDVALRCDPISGHVSLYWYRQALGQGPEFLTYFNYEAQQDKSGLPNDRFSAERPEGSISTLTIQRTEQRDSAMYRCASSLGASGTDTQYFGPGTRLTVL.